Listed below are T cell receptor beta chains from one sample, sequenced in a study of T cells after yellow fever vaccination. In TCRdb, the 5' RACE reads were re-called with MiXCR into one record per CDR3 protein. Of 200,000 to 300,000 distinct CDR3 sequences detected, about 7% appear once; the ten largest clones hold more than 0.85%. Here the sequenced sample was CD4+ T cells sorted from PBMCs, taken on the day of the yellow fever booster vaccination. The receptors come from a man aged 25-45 years who received the YFV17D yellow fever vaccine. Both conserved end residues are part of each CDR3. Fields, in order: J gene, D gene, clone size, V gene, CDR3 protein, CDR3 DNA. The D gene is left open where the match is weak. Where a row states a size, it is once, few, many or the class of an expanded clone; other rows omit it.

TRBJ2-5 NA many TRBV3-1 CASSQRWDRETQYF TGTGCCAGCAGCCAAAGGTGGGATCGAGAGACCCAGTACTTC
TRBJ2-5 TRBD2 NA TRBV20-1 CSARVWTTIAGGVVETQYF TGCAGTGCTAGAGTTTGGACCACAATAGCGGGAGGCGTAGTAGAGACCCAGTACTTC
TRBJ2-3 TRBD2 NA TRBV19 CASSIMGEGQGDTQYF TGTGCCAGTAGTATAATGGGGGAGGGCCAAGGAGATACGCAGTATTTT
TRBJ2-7 NA many TRBV6-2/TRBV6-3 CASSYDLTPSEQYF TGTGCCAGCAGTTACGATCTTACTCCATCCGAGCAGTACTTC
TRBJ2-2 NA few TRBV29-1 CSVVLSNTGELFF TGCAGCGTTGTACTCTCGAACACCGGGGAGCTGTTTTTT
TRBJ2-7 TRBD2 few TRBV9 CASSVDGTSGLYEQYF TGTGCCAGCAGCGTAGACGGGACTAGCGGACTTTACGAGCAGTACTTC
TRBJ2-2 NA NA TRBV7-2 CASSLLPTGELFF TGTGCCAGCAGCTTATTACCTACCGGGGAGCTGTTTTTT
TRBJ2-7 NA few TRBV15 CATSRENNAPYEQYF TGTGCCACCAGCAGAGAGAACAACGCGCCCTACGAGCAGTACTTC
TRBJ2-7 TRBD1 NA TRBV3-1 CASSQDRYGEWQYF TGTGCCAGCAGCCAGGACAGGTATGGGGAGTGGCAGTACTTC
TRBJ2-1 TRBD1 many TRBV18 CASSPWDRVSMSYNEQFF TGTGCCAGCTCACCTTGGGACAGGGTGTCAATGTCCTACAATGAGCAGTTCTTC
TRBJ1-1 TRBD1 few TRBV20-1 CSAQRQGAATEAFF TGCAGTGCCCAAAGACAGGGGGCCGCCACTGAAGCTTTCTTT
TRBJ2-3 NA many TRBV7-9 CASSLGRASTDTQYF TGTGCCAGCAGCTTGGGAAGGGCTAGCACAGATACGCAGTATTTT
TRBJ2-1 NA many TRBV20-1 CSASTSLAYNEQFF TGCAGTGCTTCCACTAGTCTCGCTTACAATGAGCAGTTCTTC
TRBJ1-2 TRBD1 few TRBV6-5 CASSPTEGQATTNYGYTF TGTGCCAGCAGTCCCACCGAGGGACAGGCAACCACGAACTATGGCTACACCTTC
TRBJ2-1 TRBD2 many TRBV5-6 CASSFFGGGIRDEQFF TGTGCCAGCAGCTTCTTTGGCGGGGGGATCAGGGATGAGCAGTTCTTC
TRBJ1-5 NA NA TRBV10-2 CASSPDLYSNQPQHF TGCGCCAGCAGCCCAGACCTCTATAGCAATCAGCCCCAGCATTTT
TRBJ1-4 TRBD1 many TRBV7-2 CASSIQGAANEKLFF TGTGCCAGCAGCATTCAGGGGGCAGCTAATGAAAAACTGTTTTTT